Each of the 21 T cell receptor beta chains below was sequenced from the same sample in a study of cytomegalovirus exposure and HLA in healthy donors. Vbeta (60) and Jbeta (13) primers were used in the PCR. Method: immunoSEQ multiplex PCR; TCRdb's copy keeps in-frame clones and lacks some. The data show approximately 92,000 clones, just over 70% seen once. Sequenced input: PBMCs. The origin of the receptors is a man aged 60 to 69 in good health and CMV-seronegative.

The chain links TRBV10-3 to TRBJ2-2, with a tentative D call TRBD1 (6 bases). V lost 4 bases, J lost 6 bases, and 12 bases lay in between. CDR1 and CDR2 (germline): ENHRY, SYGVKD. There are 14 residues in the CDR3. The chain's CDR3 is CAISVGQSAGELFF. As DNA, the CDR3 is TGTGCCATCAGTGTTGGACAGAGCGCCGGGGAGCTGTTTTTT.

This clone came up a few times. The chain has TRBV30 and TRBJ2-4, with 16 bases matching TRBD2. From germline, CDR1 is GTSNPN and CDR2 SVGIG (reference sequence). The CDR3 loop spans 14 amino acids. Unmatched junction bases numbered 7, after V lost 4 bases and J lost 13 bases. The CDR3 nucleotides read TGTGCCTGGAAACCGGGACTAGCGGGGGGGCCCCAGTACTTC. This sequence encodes CAWKPGLAGGPQYF.

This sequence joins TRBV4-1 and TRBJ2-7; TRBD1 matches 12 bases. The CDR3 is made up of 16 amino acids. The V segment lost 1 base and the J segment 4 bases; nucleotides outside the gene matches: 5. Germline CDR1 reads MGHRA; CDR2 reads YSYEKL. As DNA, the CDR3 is TGCGCCAGCAGCCAAGTGTCGGGACAGGGGGCTTACGAGCAGTACTTC. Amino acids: CASSQVSGQGAYEQYF.

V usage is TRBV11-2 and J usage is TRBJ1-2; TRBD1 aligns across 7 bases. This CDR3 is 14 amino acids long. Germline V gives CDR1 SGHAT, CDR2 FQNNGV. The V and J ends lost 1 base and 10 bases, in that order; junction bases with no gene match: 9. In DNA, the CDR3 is TGTGCCAGCAGCTTAGGACGGACAGGTTCGGACTACACCTTC. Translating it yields CASSLGRTGSDYTF.

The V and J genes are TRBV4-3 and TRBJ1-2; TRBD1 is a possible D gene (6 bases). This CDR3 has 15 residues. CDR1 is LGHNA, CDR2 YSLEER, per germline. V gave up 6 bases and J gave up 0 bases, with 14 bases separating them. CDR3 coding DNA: TGCGCCAGCAGGCGATCTAGGACAGCTAACTATGGCTACACCTTC. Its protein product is CASRRSRTANYGYTF.

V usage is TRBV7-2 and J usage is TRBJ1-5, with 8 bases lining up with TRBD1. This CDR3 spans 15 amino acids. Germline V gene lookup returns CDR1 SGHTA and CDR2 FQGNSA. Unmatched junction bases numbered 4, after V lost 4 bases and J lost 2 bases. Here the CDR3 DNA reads TGTGCCAGCAGCTCCGGACAGGGTGGCAATCAGCCCCAGCATTTT. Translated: CASSSGQGGNQPQHF.

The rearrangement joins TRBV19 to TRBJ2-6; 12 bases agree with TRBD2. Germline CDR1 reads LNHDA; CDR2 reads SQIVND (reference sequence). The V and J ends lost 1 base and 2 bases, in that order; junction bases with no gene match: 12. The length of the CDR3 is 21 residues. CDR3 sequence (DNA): TGTGCCAGTAGTATAGCGCACCGTGGGACTAGCGGGCTCGCTGGGGCCAACGTCCTGACTTTC. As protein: CASSIAHRGTSGLAGANVLTF. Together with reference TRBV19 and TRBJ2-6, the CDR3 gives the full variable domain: DGGITQSPKYLFRKEGQNVTLSCEQNLNHDAMYWYRQDPGQGLRLIYYSQIVNDFQKGDIAEGYSVSREKKESFPLTVTSAQKNPTAFYLCASSIAHRGTSGLAGANVLTFGAGSRLTVL.

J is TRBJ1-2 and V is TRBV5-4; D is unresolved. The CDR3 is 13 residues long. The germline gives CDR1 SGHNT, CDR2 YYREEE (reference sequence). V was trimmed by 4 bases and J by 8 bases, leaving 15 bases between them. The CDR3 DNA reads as TGTGCCAGCAGCAAATCCCGTACGGAGGGCTACACCTTC. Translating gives CASSKSRTEGYTF. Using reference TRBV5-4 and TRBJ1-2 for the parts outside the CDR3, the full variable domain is ETGVTQSPTHLIKTRGQQVTLRCSSQSGHNTVSWYQQALGQGPQFIFQYYREEENGRGNFPPRFSGLQFPNYSSELNVNALELDDSALYLCASSKSRTEGYTFGSGTRLTVV.

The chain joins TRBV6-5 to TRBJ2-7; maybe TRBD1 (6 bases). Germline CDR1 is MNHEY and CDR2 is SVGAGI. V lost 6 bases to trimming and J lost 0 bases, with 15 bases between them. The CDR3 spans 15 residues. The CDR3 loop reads CASSQYKDSSYEQYF. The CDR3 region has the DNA TGTGCCAGCAGCCAATACAAGGACAGCTCCTACGAGCAGTACTTC.

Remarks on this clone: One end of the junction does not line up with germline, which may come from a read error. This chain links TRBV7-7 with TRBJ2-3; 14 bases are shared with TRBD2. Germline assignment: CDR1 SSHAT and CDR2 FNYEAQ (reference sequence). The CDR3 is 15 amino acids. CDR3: CASSLTSGGADTQYF. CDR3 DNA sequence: TGTGCTAGCAGTTTGACTAGCGGGGGGGCAGATACGCAGTATTTT.

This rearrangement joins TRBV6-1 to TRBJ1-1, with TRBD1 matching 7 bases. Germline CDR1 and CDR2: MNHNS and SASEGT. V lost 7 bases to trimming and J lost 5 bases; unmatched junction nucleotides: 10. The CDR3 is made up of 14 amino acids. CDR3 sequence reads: CASTLDRVGTEAFF. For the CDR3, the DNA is TGTGCCAGCACCCTTGACAGGGTCGGTACTGAAGCTTTCTTT.

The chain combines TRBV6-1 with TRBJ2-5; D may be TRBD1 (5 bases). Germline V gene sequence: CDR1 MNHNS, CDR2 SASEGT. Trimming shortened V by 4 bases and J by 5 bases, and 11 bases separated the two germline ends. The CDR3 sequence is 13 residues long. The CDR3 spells CASSVQDGETQYF. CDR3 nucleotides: TGTGCCAGCAGTGTACAGGACGGGGAGACCCAGTACTTC.

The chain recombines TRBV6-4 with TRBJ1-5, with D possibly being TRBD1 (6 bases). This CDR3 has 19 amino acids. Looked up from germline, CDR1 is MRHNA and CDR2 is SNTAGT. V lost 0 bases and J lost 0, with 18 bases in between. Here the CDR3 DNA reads TGTGCCAGCAGTGACTCGAGACTTACGGGACAAAATAGCAATCAGCCCCAGCATTTT. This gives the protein CASSDSRLTGQNSNQPQHF.

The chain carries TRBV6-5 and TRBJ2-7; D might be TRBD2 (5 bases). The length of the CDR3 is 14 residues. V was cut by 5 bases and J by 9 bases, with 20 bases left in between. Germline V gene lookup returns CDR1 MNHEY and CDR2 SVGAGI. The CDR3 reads CASSDGLPLSGQYF. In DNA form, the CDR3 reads TGTGCCAGCAGTGACGGACTTCCCCTTAGTGGGCAGTACTTC.

The DNA of the CDR3 is TGCGCCAGCAGCCCTACAGGGGTGGGCACTGAAGCTTTCTTT. Its translation is CASSPTGVGTEAFF. The chain carries TRBV5-1 and TRBJ1-1; 7 bases match TRBD1. The CDR3 spans 14 residues. Per the germline V gene, CDR1 is SGHRS and CDR2 is YFSETQ. V lost 4 bases, J lost 4 bases, and 7 bases stayed unmatched.

The CDR3 bases are TGCGCCAGCAGCTTGGAGGCGGGGAGCGGCACAGATACGCAGTATTTT. Translated: CASSLEAGSGTDTQYF. This chain joins TRBV5-1 and TRBJ2-3, with D tentatively TRBD2 (6 bases). This CDR3 contains 16 residues. Trimming cost V 0 bases and J 1 base, with 12 bases left between them. The germline gives CDR1 SGHRS, CDR2 YFSETQ.

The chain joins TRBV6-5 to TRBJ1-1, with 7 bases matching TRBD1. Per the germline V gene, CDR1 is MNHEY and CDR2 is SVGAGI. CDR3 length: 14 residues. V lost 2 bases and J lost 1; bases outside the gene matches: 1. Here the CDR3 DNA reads TGTGCCAGCAGTTACGGGACAGAGAACACTGAAGCTTTCTTT. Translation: CASSYGTENTEAFF.

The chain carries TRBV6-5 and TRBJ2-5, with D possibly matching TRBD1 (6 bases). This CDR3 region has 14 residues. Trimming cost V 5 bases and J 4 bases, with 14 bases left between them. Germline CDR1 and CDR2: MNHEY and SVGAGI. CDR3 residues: CASSPPGHTETQYF. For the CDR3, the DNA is TGTGCCAGCAGTCCCCCGGGACATACAGAGACCCAGTACTTC.

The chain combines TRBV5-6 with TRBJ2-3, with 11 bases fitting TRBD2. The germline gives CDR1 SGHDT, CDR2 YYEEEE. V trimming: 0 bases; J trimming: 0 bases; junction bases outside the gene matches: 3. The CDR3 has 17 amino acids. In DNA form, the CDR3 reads TGTGCCAGCAGCTTGGGGCCTAGCGGGGGGAGCACAGATACGCAGTATTTT. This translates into CASSLGPSGGSTDTQYF.

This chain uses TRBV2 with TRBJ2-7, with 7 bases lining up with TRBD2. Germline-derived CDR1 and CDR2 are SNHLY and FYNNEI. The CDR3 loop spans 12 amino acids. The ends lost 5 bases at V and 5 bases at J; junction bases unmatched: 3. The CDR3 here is CASSYLADEQYF. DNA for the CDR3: TGTGCCAGCAGTTATCTAGCGGACGAGCAGTACTTC.

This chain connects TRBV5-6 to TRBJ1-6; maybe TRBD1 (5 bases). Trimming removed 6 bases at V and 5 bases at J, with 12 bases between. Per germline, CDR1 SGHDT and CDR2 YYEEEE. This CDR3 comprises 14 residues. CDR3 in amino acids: CASTSGGDNSPLHF. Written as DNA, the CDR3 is TGTGCCAGCACCTCAGGAGGGGATAATTCACCCCTCCACTTT.